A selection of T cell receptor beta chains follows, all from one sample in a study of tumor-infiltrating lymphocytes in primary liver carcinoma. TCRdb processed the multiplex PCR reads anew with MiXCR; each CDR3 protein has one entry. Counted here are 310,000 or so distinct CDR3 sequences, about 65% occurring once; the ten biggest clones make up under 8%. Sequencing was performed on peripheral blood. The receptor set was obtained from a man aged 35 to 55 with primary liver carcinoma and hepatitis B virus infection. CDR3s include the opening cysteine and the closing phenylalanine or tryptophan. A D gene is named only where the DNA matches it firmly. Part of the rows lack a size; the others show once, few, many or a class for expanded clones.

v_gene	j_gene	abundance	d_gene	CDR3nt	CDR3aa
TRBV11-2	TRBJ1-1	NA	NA	TGTGCCAGCAGCCCCGGACGGACGACCACTGAAGCTTTATTT	CASSPGRTTTEALF
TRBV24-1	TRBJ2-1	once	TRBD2	TGTGCCACCAGTGACCAAAGCGGGAACTCCTACAATGAGCAGTTCTTC	CATSDQSGNSYNEQFF
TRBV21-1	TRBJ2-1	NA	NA	TGTGCCAGCAGCTCCCCGACCGAGCAGATCTTCAACAATGAGCAGTTCTTC	CASSSPTEQIFNNEQFF
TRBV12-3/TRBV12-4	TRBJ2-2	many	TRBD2	TGTGCCAGCAGTTTCCTAGCGGACACCGGGGAGCTGTTTTTT	CASSFLADTGELFF
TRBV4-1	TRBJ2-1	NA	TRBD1	TGCGCGAGCAGCCAAGGCTCCAAGACAGGGACCGGTGAGCAGTTCTTC	CASSQGSKTGTGEQFF
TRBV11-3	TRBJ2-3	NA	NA	TGTGCCAGCGGCTCCTACACAGATACGCAATATTTT	CASGSYTDTQYF
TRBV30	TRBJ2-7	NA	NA	TGTGCCTCTAACCGGGACTCACCTTACGAGCAGTACTTC	CASNRDSPYEQYF
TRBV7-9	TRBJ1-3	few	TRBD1	TGTGCCAGCAGGAAAAAGCCGGGACAGGGAGTTTCCGGAAACACCATATATTTT	CASRKKPGQGVSGNTIYF
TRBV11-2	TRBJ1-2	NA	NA	TGTGCCAGCAGCTTAGCGTTCCAGGGACCCTATGGGTACACCTTC	CASSLAFQGPYGYTF
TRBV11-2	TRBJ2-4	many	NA	TGTGCCAGCAGCGCAGACAGAGTAGTTCAGTACTTC	CASSADRVVQYF
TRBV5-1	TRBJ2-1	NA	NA	TGCGCCAGCAGAGGAGACAGTGGGAACTACAATGAGCAGTTCTTC	CASRGDSGNYNEQFF
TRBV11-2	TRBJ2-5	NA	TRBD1	TGTGGCAGCAGCTTATCAGGGGGTCAAGAGACCCAGTACTTC	CGSSLSGGQETQYF
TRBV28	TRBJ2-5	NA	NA	TGTGCCAGCAGCCTCAACCCAGGGACGGGGCAAGAGACCCAGTACTTC	CASSLNPGTGQETQYF
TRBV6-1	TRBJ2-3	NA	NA	TGTGCCGGCGAACGGAGCACAGATACGCAGTATTTT	CAGERSTDTQYF
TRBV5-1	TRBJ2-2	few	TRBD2	TGCGCCAGCAGCTTTGCTAGCGGGAGCACCGGGGAGCTGTTTTTT	CASSFASGSTGELFF
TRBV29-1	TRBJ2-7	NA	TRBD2	TGCAGCGTTGAAGCCTCTCTAGCGGGAGGCAACGAGCAGTACTTC	CSVEASLAGGNEQYF
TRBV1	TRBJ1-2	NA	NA	TGCACCAGCAGCCATCGGGACAGCCTTTCTAGCTATGGATACACCTTC	CTSSHRDSLSSYGYTF
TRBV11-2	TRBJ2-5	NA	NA	TGTGCCAGCAGGTTTGAGGGGGTGACCTTGTACTTC	CASRFEGVTLYF
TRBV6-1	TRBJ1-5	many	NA	TGTGCCAGCAGCACACAAGGGAGCAATCAGCCCCAGCATTTT	CASSTQGSNQPQHF
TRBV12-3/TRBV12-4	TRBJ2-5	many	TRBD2	TGTGCCAGCAGTTCGGTAGCGGGAGAGACCCAGTACTTC	CASSSVAGETQYF